Included here is one T cell receptor beta chain sequence, with context. The sample originates from a study of T cell changes during pregnancy in multiple sclerosis. Sequenced by immunoSEQ multiplex PCR; TCRdb stores in-frame clones only, minus some. The sample includes about 45,000 clones, roughly 93% of them seen just once. V shed 0 bases and J shed 0 bases, with 16 bases lying between them. CDR1 is SGHRS and CDR2 is YFSETQ in the germline V gene. The CDR3 spans 17 residues. The sample was PBMCs (not recorded whether the cells were cultured). V gene TRBV5-1 combines with J gene TRBJ2-7; no reliable D call. The clonotype comes from a female donor with multiple sclerosis, enrolled in a pregnancy study. CDR3 sequence reads: CASSLALNTLGSYEQYF. In nucleotides, the CDR3 is TGCGCCAGCAGCTTGGCCCTAAATACCCTAGGCTCCTACGAGCAGTACTTC. The full variable domain, in which reference TRBV5-1 and TRBJ2-7 provide the parts outside the CDR3, is KAGVTQTPRYLIKTRGQQVTLSCSPISGHRSVSWYQQTPGQGLQFLFEYFSETQRNKGNFPGRFSGRQFSNSRSEMNVSTLELGDSALYLCASSLALNTLGSYEQYFGPGTRLTVT.